This TCR beta chain was identified in a study of blood T cell repertoires in COVID-19. Study-level information: In each case, the material was cDNA or gDNA derived from T cells, B-cell-depleted T cells, or PBMCs.

TCRdb's table, derived via immunoSEQ multiplex PCR, lists solely in-frame clones and lacks some. The sample has fewer than 450,000 clones, approximately 91% seen once. The TCR originated in a woman in her forties with acute COVID-19. The sequenced sample was PBMCs or T cells enriched from blood (not recorded which).

CDR3 protein: CASSDRRGYTF. The CDR3 DNA sequence: TGTGCCAGCAGCGACAGGCGCGGCTACACCTTC. The rearrangement joins TRBV2 to TRBJ1-2; a weak D match, TRBD1 (6 bases). The V and J ends lost 6 bases and 8 bases respectively, with 10 bases between them. Germline loops: CDR1 SNHLY, CDR2 FYNNEI. The CDR3 length is 11 residues. Drawing the rest from reference TRBV2 and TRBJ1-2, the complete variable domain is EPEVTQTPSHQVTQMGQEVILRCVPISNHLYFYWYRQILGQKVEFLVSFYNNEISEKSEIFDDQFSVERPDGSNFTLKIRSTKLEDSAMYFCASSDRRGYTFGSGTRLTVV.